Below, one T cell receptor beta chain is given with its context. Samples of blood were obtained at baseline, on cycle 4 day 1, and on cycle 7 day 1. This sample is drawn from a study of OX40 agonist ivuxolimab in advanced cancers. Repertoires were generated with immunoSEQ multiplex PCR, while TCRdb's copy carries only in-frame clones and drops some. The sample lists more than 75,000 clones, around 84% seen once, with 1.1% in the top ten. The germline V gene encodes CDR1 MNHEY and CDR2 SVGAGI. Trimming took off 5 bases at V and 0 bases at J, with 4 bases between the two ends. The CDR3 totals 12 residues.

The input for sequencing was CD4+ or CD8+ T cells sorted from blood, taken in a trial of the OX40 agonist ivuxolimab. V and J are TRBV6-5 and TRBJ1-1; unclear D gene. The TCR was taken from an adult with an advanced solid tumor such as melanoma, head and neck, liver or kidney cancer. The CDR3 DNA reads as TGTGCCAGCAGTCGGGTGAACACTGAAGCTTTCTTT. It encodes CASSRVNTEAFF.